These 13 T cell receptor beta chains share one sample of origin, sequenced in a study of OX40 agonist ivuxolimab in advanced cancers. Measured with immunoSEQ multiplex PCR; TCRdb has only the in-frame clones, and not every one. The sample contains about 69,000 clones, roughly 89% of which appear only once. The sequences come from CD4+ or CD8+ T cells sorted from blood, collected in a trial of the OX40 agonist ivuxolimab. These receptors came from an adult with an advanced solid tumor such as melanoma, head and neck, liver or kidney cancer.

As DNA, the CDR3 is TGTGCCAGCAGCTTGTTCGACAGGGTGGATGAAAAACTGTTTTTT. Translated, it gives CASSLFDRVDEKLFF. The rearrangement uses TRBV5-6 and TRBJ1-4, with TRBD1 matching 7 bases. Trimming at V came to 1 base and at J to 6 bases, leaving 6 bases not matched to a gene. This CDR3 spans 15 amino acids. Germline assignment: CDR1 SGHDT and CDR2 YYEEEE.

The rearrangement joins TRBV5-1 to TRBJ2-5, with D perhaps TRBD1 or TRBD2 (7 bases each). Germline V CDR1 and CDR2: SGHRS, YFSETQ. Trimming shortened V by 0 bases and J by 9 bases, and 15 bases separated the two germline ends. The CDR3 has 14 residues. The CDR3 bases are TGCGCCAGCAGCTTGGGGACAGGCCGGGGGGCCCAGTACTTC. Protein sequence: CASSLGTGRGAQYF.

The V gene is TRBV6-5, the J gene TRBJ2-7; no clear D gene. The CDR3 is made up of 13 amino acids. V lost 6 bases and J 0 bases, leaving 9 bases between the germline ends. CDR1 MNHEY and CDR2 SVGAGI come from the germline V gene. DNA for the CDR3: TGTGCCAGCAGCCTAGGAGCCTCCTACGAGCAGTACTTC. It specifies CASSLGASYEQYF.

The chain couples TRBV28 to TRBJ1-2; TRBD1 might be the D (6 bases). With 6 bases removed from V and 5 bases from J, the gap between germline ends came to 19 bases. This CDR3 comprises 15 residues. Germline V gives CDR1 MDHEN, CDR2 SYDVKM. In DNA, the CDR3 is TGTGCCAGCAGCCCTTGGGGGGAGGGGGGTTATGGCTACACCTTC. The encoded protein is CASSPWGEGGYGYTF.

This chain connects TRBV7-2 to TRBJ1-2; maybe TRBD1 (6 bases). The V and J ends lost 4 bases and 6 bases respectively, with 18 bases between them. The V gene's germline CDR1 is SGHTA and CDR2 FQGNSA. The CDR3 totals 15 residues. The CDR3 spells CASSSSIQTGNGYTF. CDR3 in DNA: TGTGCCAGCAGCTCCTCGATTCAGACAGGAAATGGCTACACCTTC.

The chain has TRBV7-2 and TRBJ1-3; 10 bases are a match to TRBD1. The V and J ends lost 2 bases and 4 bases, in that order; junction bases with no gene match: 5. Germline CDR1 reads SGHTA; CDR2 reads FQGNSA. This CDR3 has 16 amino acids. The CDR3 region has the DNA TGTGCCAGCAGCTTATTCGGGACAGGGGTAGGAAACACCATATATTTT. Translation gives CASSLFGTGVGNTIYF.

The chain couples TRBV7-9 to TRBJ2-7, with a possible D match to TRBD2 (5 bases). Trimming shortened V by 8 bases and J by 2 bases, and 13 bases separated the two germline ends. Germline CDR1 is SEHNR and CDR2 is FQNEAQ (reference sequence). The CDR3 is 13 amino acids. CDR3 DNA sequence: TGTGCCAGCCGCCCCACGGGGACCTACGAGCAGTACTTC. Its translation: CASRPTGTYEQYF.

This chain links TRBV11-2 with TRBJ1-2; D unclear. Trimming shortened V by 5 bases and J by 8 bases, and 15 bases separated the two germline ends. Germline V gives CDR1 SGHAT, CDR2 FQNNGV. The CDR3 spans 13 residues. The CDR3 sequence: CASSPMRGLGYTF. As DNA, the CDR3 is TGTGCCAGCAGCCCGATGCGGGGTCTCGGCTACACCTTC.

The rearrangement joins TRBV4-1 to TRBJ2-7; TRBD2 matches at 7 bases. The V gene end was trimmed by 4 bases and the J gene end by 4 bases; junction bases not matched to a gene: 10. From germline, CDR1 is MGHRA and CDR2 YSYEKL. There are 15 residues in the CDR3. Here the CDR3 reads CASSPQGGREYEQYF. CDR3 nucleotides: TGCGCCAGCAGCCCGCAGGGAGGGCGCGAGTACGAGCAGTACTTC.

The V call is TRBV5-1, the J call TRBJ1-4; D is ambiguous. From germline, CDR1 is SGHRS and CDR2 YFSETQ. The CDR3 has 16 residues. V was cut by 0 bases and J by 4 bases, with 13 bases left in between. The chain's CDR3 is CASSLVPVGNNEKLFF. The CDR3 coding sequence is TGCGCCAGCAGCTTGGTTCCGGTGGGGAATAATGAAAAACTGTTTTTT.

This chain joins TRBV7-3 and TRBJ2-1, with a possible D match to TRBD2 (6 bases). Looked up from germline, CDR1 is SGHTA and CDR2 is FQGTGA. V was cut by 4 bases and J by 8 bases, with 12 bases left in between. The CDR3 totals 13 residues. CDR3 protein: CASSYAGRDEQFF. The CDR3 coding sequence is TGTGCCAGCAGCTATGCCGGGAGAGATGAGCAGTTCTTC.

The rearrangement uses TRBV19 and TRBJ2-5; 7 bases line up with TRBD1. The DNA end favors TRBJ2-7, so the J call may be wrong. This CDR3 spans 14 amino acids. Per the germline V gene, CDR1 is LNHDA and CDR2 is SQIVND (reference sequence). CDR3 protein: CASSDRDKAYEQYF. The CDR3 bases are TGTGCCAGTAGTGACAGGGACAAGGCCTACGAGCAGTACTTC.

The rearrangement joins TRBV10-3 to TRBJ2-7; 7 nucleotides line up with TRBD2. The CDR3 sequence is 14 residues long. J was trimmed by 6 bases and V by 10 bases; bases with no gene match: 15. CDR1 and CDR2 from the germline V gene are ENHRY and SYGVKD. The CDR3 is CATEAGKNLLEQYF. The CDR3, as DNA: TGTGCCACCGAAGCGGGAAAGAACCTTCTCGAGCAGTACTTC.